This passage covers 9 T cell receptor beta chains from one sample sequenced in a study of blood T cell repertoires in COVID-19. Assay used: immunoSEQ multiplex PCR; TCRdb lists only in-frame clones, some missing. The sample shows fewer than 60,000 clones, around 84% of them seen only once. The sample consisted of peripheral blood. The receptors derive from a human donor in a cohort sampled during active COVID-19.

The chain carries TRBV5-1 and TRBJ2-3; tentatively, D is TRBD1 (6 bases). The CDR3 loop spans 14 amino acids. CDR1 and CDR2 (germline): SGHRS, YFSETQ. The V end was cut by 0 bases, the J end by 5 bases, with 10 bases between. CDR3 region: CASSLAGAQDTQYF. For the CDR3, the DNA is TGCGCCAGCAGCTTGGCAGGGGCGCAAGATACGCAGTATTTT.

The chain is built from TRBV4-3 and TRBJ2-3; D uncertain. Germline-derived CDR1 and CDR2 are LGHNA and YSLEER. The CDR3 runs to 16 residues. The V and J ends lost 4 bases and 0 bases respectively, with 14 bases between them. DNA of the CDR3: TGCGCCAGCAGCCTAGGCGGCCCCCCTAGCACAGATACGCAGTATTTT. Its protein is CASSLGGPPSTDTQYF.

A few counts support this clone. This chain links TRBV7-9 with TRBJ2-2; 11 bases line up with TRBD2. The CDR3 is 14 residues long. Germline V gene sequence: CDR1 SEHNR, CDR2 FQNEAQ (reference sequence). With 6 bases clipped from V and 7 bases from J, the junction kept 4 bases outside the gene matches. CDR3 region: CASRAGTSGGELFF. For the CDR3, the DNA is TGTGCCAGCAGAGCCGGGACTAGCGGCGGGGAGCTGTTTTTT.

V usage is TRBV29-1 and J usage is TRBJ2-3; 8 bases are shared with TRBD1. The germline V gene encodes CDR1 SQVTM and CDR2 ANQGSEA. The V segment lost 5 bases and the J segment 6 bases; nucleotides outside the gene matches: 10. The CDR3 covers 14 residues. CDR3 loop: CSVPRTGTSDTQYF. CDR3 coding DNA: TGCAGCGTTCCCCGGACAGGGACATCGGATACGCAGTATTTT.

The chain links TRBV29-1 to TRBJ1-5, with TRBD1 as a possible D gene (5 bases). The CDR3 is 10 residues long. Between the trimmed V and J ends, which lost 7 bases and 13 bases, there was a span of 14 bases. Looked up from germline, CDR1 is SQVTM and CDR2 is ANQGSEA. In DNA, the CDR3 is TGCAGCGGCCAGGGTGCGATTCAGCATTTT. It is translated as CSGQGAIQHF.

The V gene is TRBV4-2, the J gene TRBJ2-7; D may be TRBD2 (7 bases). With 1 base removed from V and 4 bases from J, the gap between germline ends came to 20 bases. The germline CDR1 and CDR2 sequences are LGHNA and YNFKEQ. The CDR3 runs 17 residues. This CDR3 is CASSQVGGGRAPYEQYF. As DNA, the CDR3 is TGTGCCAGCAGCCAAGTAGGGGGTGGGAGGGCCCCATACGAGCAGTACTTC.

This chain connects TRBV15 to TRBJ2-1, with D hard to call. The ends were cut back, 3 bases at V and 0 bases at J, with 18 bases in the middle. CDR3 size: 18 residues. The germline V gene encodes CDR1 LNHNV and CDR2 YYDKDF (reference sequence). CDR3 in DNA: TGTGCCACCAGCAGTTTCCCACGAGACTTCAGCTCCTACAATGAGCAGTTCTTC. It translates to CATSSFPRDFSSYNEQFF. Filled out from reference TRBV15 and TRBJ2-1, the complete variable domain reads DAMVIQNPRYQVTQFGKPVTLSCSQTLNHNVMYWYQQKSSQAPKLLFHYYDKDFNNEADTPDNFQSRRPNTSFCFLDIRSPGLGDTAMYLCATSSFPRDFSSYNEQFFGPGTRLTVL.

This rearrangement joins TRBV5-1 to TRBJ2-4; D is perhaps TRBD1 (6 bases). Germline lookup yields CDR1 SGHRS and CDR2 YFSETQ. The CDR3 has 16 amino acids. Trimming shortened V by 4 bases and J by 1 base, and 15 bases separated the two germline ends. For the CDR3, the DNA is TGCGCCAGCAGCCCTACAGGGACCGGGGCCAAAAACATTCAGTACTTC. Its protein product is CASSPTGTGAKNIQYF.

This chain uses TRBV28 with TRBJ2-1; perhaps TRBD2 as D (5 bases). Germline loops: CDR1 MDHEN, CDR2 SYDVKM. Trimming pared 3 bases from V and 8 bases from J, leaving 17 bases between. The CDR3 runs to 15 residues. The CDR3 region has the DNA TGTGCCAGCAGTTTGATTTTACTAGTTGGTGATGAGCAGTTCTTC. Translating gives CASSLILLVGDEQFF.